The 23 T cell receptor beta chains below come from one sample, sequenced in a study of CD8+CD57+ T cells in acquired aplastic anemia. TCR beta VDJ combinations and CDR3 sequences were profiled from genomic DNA. TCRdb itself ran the reads through MiXCR, one entry per CDR3 protein. The table records about 170,000 distinct CDR3 sequences, around 60% of them present only once. The sequencing input was sorted CD4+, CD8+, or CD8+CD57+ T cells (not recorded which) from PBMCs. The receptors here all came from a human donor in good health.

This chain links TRBV5-1 with TRBJ2-3, with a tentative D call TRBD2 (5 bases). The CDR3 contains 13 residues. The germline V and J ends were trimmed by 3 bases and 10 bases, with 15 bases remaining between them. Germline CDR1 reads SGHRS; CDR2 reads YFSETQ. In nucleotides, the CDR3 is TGCGCCAGCAGCTCGACTCTAGCAATGGCGCAGTATTTT. It is translated as CASSSTLAMAQYF.

On this clonotype: Its ends do not fully match the called genes, so a read error is possible. The chain carries TRBV9 and TRBJ2-1, with TRBD2 identical over 14 bases. Per germline, CDR1 SGDLS and CDR2 YYNGEE. This CDR3 is 19 amino acids long. CDR3 sequence reads: CASTLGGTSGSHRYNGQFF. The DNA for the CDR3 is TGTGCCAGCACCCTTGGAGGGACTAGCGGGAGCCATCGCTACAATGGGCAGTTCTTC.

At least ten counts were recorded for this clonotype. The chain is built from TRBV9 and TRBJ2-1; 16 bases line up with TRBD2. Germline V gene lookup returns CDR1 SGDLS and CDR2 YYNGEE. V gave up 0 bases and J gave up 10 bases; unmatched junction bases: 4. This CDR3 region has 16 residues. For the CDR3, the DNA is TGTGCCAGCAGCGTAGATTTGGGACTAGCGGGAGGGGAGCAGTTCTTC. Translated, it gives CASSVDLGLAGGEQFF.

The chain uses TRBV7-3 and TRBJ1-6; possible D gene TRBD1, 6 bases. The CDR3 is 11 residues long. V lost 4 bases and J 15 bases, leaving 10 bases between the germline ends. CDR1 is SGHTA and CDR2 is FQGTGA in the germline V gene. CDR3 amino acids: CASSSRGLLHF. In nucleotides, the CDR3 is TGTGCCAGCAGCTCGCGGGGGCTCCTCCACTTT.

This sequence joins TRBV10-1 and TRBJ2-3; D perhaps matches TRBD1 (6 bases). The CDR3 has 13 amino acids. Looked up from germline, CDR1 is WNHNN and CDR2 is SYGVQD (reference sequence). V was trimmed by 7 bases and J by 5 bases, leaving 13 bases between them. This CDR3 reads CASMMQGRDTQYF. The CDR3 DNA reads as TGCGCCAGCATGATGCAGGGGCGAGATACGCAGTATTTT.

The V and J genes are TRBV7-8 and TRBJ2-5; perhaps TRBD2 as D (7 bases). V lost 5 bases to trimming and J lost 4 bases, with 14 bases between them. Germline V gene sequence: CDR1 SGHVS, CDR2 FQNEAQ. The CDR3 runs 14 residues. As DNA, the CDR3 is TGTGCCAGCAGCGGCGGAGGGGGGGCAGAGACCCAGTACTTC. It yields the protein CASSGGGGAETQYF.

This sequence joins TRBV30 and TRBJ2-2, with a weak D call TRBD1 (5 bases). The V end was cut by 2 bases, the J end by 6 bases, with 7 bases between. Germline assignment: CDR1 GTSNPN and CDR2 SVGIG (reference sequence). The CDR3 loop spans 12 amino acids. CDR3 sequence: CAWSWTPGELFF. Written as DNA, the CDR3 is TGTGCCTGGAGTTGGACACCCGGGGAGCTGTTTTTT.

The sample holds one count of this clonotype. The CDR3 sequence: CASSSGVWTFF. Here the CDR3 DNA reads TGTGCCAGCAGTTCGGGCGTATGGACTTTCTTT. The chain combines TRBV2 with TRBJ1-1; D remains ambiguous. V dropped 5 bases and J dropped 12 bases, with 13 bases sitting between them. In germline, CDR1 is SNHLY, CDR2 FYNNEI. This CDR3 region has 11 residues.

As concerns this clonotype: This CDR3 fails to terminate in the conserved phenylalanine or tryptophan, so it likely reflects a read error. The chain joins TRBV24-1 to TRBJ2-7; TRBD2 is a possible D gene (7 bases). V dropped 2 bases and J dropped 5 bases, with 12 bases sitting between them. This CDR3 spans 14 amino acids. The V gene's germline CDR1 is KGHDR and CDR2 SFDVKD. The CDR3 is CATSDWGGGDEQYL. For the CDR3, the DNA is TGTGCCACCAGTGATTGGGGAGGGGGGGACGAGCAGTACCTC.

This clonotype was counted at least ten times. The V call is TRBV11-3, the J call TRBJ2-7, with 7 nucleotides matching TRBD2. CDR3 length: 14 residues. The V and J ends lost 3 bases and 5 bases, in that order; junction bases with no gene match: 7. The germline CDR1 and CDR2 sequences are SGHNT and YENEEA. The CDR3 region is CASSFAGAIHEQYF. The CDR3 coding sequence is TGTGCCAGCAGCTTCGCGGGAGCTATCCACGAGCAGTACTTC.

The V gene is TRBV6-1, the J gene TRBJ2-1, with 12 nucleotides matching TRBD2. After removal of 5 bases from V and 8 bases from J, the junction contained 13 bases not matched to a gene. The CDR3 length is 17 residues. Germline V CDR1 and CDR2: MNHNS, SASEGT. CDR3 sequence reads: CASSPRASGRAADEQFF. The CDR3 DNA reads TGTGCCAGCAGTCCCCGGGCTAGCGGGAGGGCCGCGGATGAGCAGTTCTTC.

The genes are TRBV15 and TRBJ1-2, with D unclear. The CDR3 totals 13 residues. Germline V gene data show CDR1 as LNHNV and CDR2 as YYDKDF (reference sequence). Trimming pared 1 base from V and 4 bases from J, leaving 7 bases between. CDR3 DNA: TGTGCCACCAGCAGAGCCCGACCCTATGGCTACACCTTC. Protein sequence: CATSRARPYGYTF.

The chain recombines TRBV20-1 with TRBJ2-5; 8 positions match TRBD1. Germline lookup yields CDR1 DFQATT and CDR2 SNEGSKA (reference sequence). This CDR3 has 14 amino acids. The CDR3 bases are TGCAGCGTCCCGACAGGGGCCGGGCAAGAGACCCAGTACTTC. This codes for CSVPTGAGQETQYF.

CDR3 protein: CASSQSWNAMLGEQYF. The DNA for the CDR3 is TGTGCCAGCAGCCAATCCTGGAACGCCATGCTAGGAGAGCAGTACTTC. J is TRBJ2-7 and V is TRBV16; D is unresolved. Between the trimmed V and J ends, which lost 0 bases and 7 bases, there was a span of 19 bases. Germline V gene lookup returns CDR1 KGHSY and CDR2 FQNENV. The CDR3 covers 16 residues.

This sequence joins TRBV28 and TRBJ2-1, with D maybe TRBD2 (6 bases). From germline, CDR1 is MDHEN and CDR2 SYDVKM. This CDR3 spans 13 amino acids. The V end was cut by 2 bases, the J end by 7 bases, with 9 bases between. The DNA of the CDR3 is TGTGCCAGCAGTTTAGGAGGGGCTAATGAGCAGTTCTTC. As protein: CASSLGGANEQFF.

This clonotype has at least ten counts. This chain joins TRBV9 and TRBJ2-7; the D call may be TRBD1 or TRBD2 (5 bases each). The CDR3 runs 14 residues. The germline CDR1 and CDR2 sequences are SGDLS and YYNGEE. Trimming stripped 3 bases from V and 5 bases from J, with 15 bases between. CDR3 DNA: TGTGCCAGCAGCGCCGGAGGCAGGGAAAACGAGCAGTACTTC. Translation: CASSAGGRENEQYF.

In regard to this clonotype: The germline gene is not matched at one end of the junction; a read error may be the cause. The chain employs TRBV7-6 and TRBJ2-6; 7 bases match TRBD2. The CDR3 runs to 11 residues. From germline, CDR1 is SGHVS and CDR2 FNYEAQ. CDR3 amino acids: CASSEGGREAF. The CDR3, as DNA: TGTGCCAGCAGCGAGGGAGGGCGTGAAGCTTTC.

The chain couples TRBV11-1 to TRBJ1-2, with D unclear. Deletions cut 5 bases from V and 4 bases from J, with 11 bases between. Germline V gene sequence: CDR1 SGHAT, CDR2 FQDESV (reference sequence). The CDR3 is made up of 13 amino acids. CDR3 sequence reads: CASSTTAIYGYTF. CDR3 nucleotide sequence: TGTGCCAGCAGCACCACAGCAATCTATGGCTACACCTTC.

This chain uses TRBV7-9 with TRBJ1-2; TRBD1 matches 10 bases. Germline assignment: CDR1 SEHNR and CDR2 FQNEAQ (reference sequence). J lost 3 bases, V lost 6 bases, and 4 bases had no gene match. This CDR3 has 14 residues. This CDR3 is CASRAGTGDYGYTF. DNA of the CDR3: TGTGCCAGCAGGGCCGGGACAGGGGACTATGGCTACACCTTC.

This chain links TRBV19 with TRBJ2-7; D possibly uses TRBD1 or TRBD2 (5 bases each). The CDR3 totals 14 residues. Trimming took off 8 bases at V and 2 bases at J, with 16 bases between the two ends. CDR1 and CDR2 (germline): LNHDA, SQIVND (reference sequence). The CDR3 here is CASGEGLGAYEQYF. The CDR3 coding sequence is TGTGCCAGTGGTGAGGGGTTGGGCGCCTACGAGCAGTACTTC. The variable domain in full, completed from reference TRBV19 and TRBJ2-7, reads DGGITQSPKYLFRKEGQNVTLSCEQNLNHDAMYWYRQDPGQGLRLIYYSQIVNDFQKGDIAEGYSVSREKKESFPLTVTSAQKNPTAFYLCASGEGLGAYEQYFGPGTRLTVT.

This clonotype was seen just once. V usage is TRBV9 and J usage is TRBJ2-7, with 11 bases identical to TRBD1. The J segment lost 2 bases and the V segment lost 7 bases, leaving 5 bases of the junction unmatched. CDR1 and CDR2 (germline): SGDLS, YYNGEE. The CDR3 contains 14 residues. CDR3 coding DNA: TGTGCCAGCGCGGGACAGGGGGACCCCTACGAGCAGTACTTC. Its translation is CASAGQGDPYEQYF.

The chain recombines TRBV25-1 with TRBJ1-4, with TRBD1 as a possible D gene (6 bases). Per germline, CDR1 MGHDK and CDR2 SYGVNS. Trimming pared 7 bases from V and 7 bases from J, leaving 16 bases between. CDR3 size: 14 residues. DNA for the CDR3: TGTGCCAGCAAAGACACAGGGACCCGTGAAAAACTGTTTTTT. Its protein product is CASKDTGTREKLFF. Full variable domain (rest looked up from reference TRBV25-1 and TRBJ1-4): EADIYQTPRYLVIGTGKKITLECSQTMGHDKMYWYQQDPGMELHLIHYSYGVNSTEKGDLSSESTVSRIRTEHFPLTLESARPSHTSQYLCASKDTGTREKLFFGSGTQLSVL.

The gene calls are TRBV5-6 and TRBJ1-6; D not certain. The CDR3 has 14 amino acids. The V and J ends lost 0 bases and 7 bases respectively, with 8 bases between them. Looked up from germline, CDR1 is SGHDT and CDR2 is YYEEEE. The CDR3 protein is CASSLGQANSPLHF. CDR3 bases: TGTGCCAGCAGCTTGGGGCAAGCCAATTCACCCCTCCACTTT.